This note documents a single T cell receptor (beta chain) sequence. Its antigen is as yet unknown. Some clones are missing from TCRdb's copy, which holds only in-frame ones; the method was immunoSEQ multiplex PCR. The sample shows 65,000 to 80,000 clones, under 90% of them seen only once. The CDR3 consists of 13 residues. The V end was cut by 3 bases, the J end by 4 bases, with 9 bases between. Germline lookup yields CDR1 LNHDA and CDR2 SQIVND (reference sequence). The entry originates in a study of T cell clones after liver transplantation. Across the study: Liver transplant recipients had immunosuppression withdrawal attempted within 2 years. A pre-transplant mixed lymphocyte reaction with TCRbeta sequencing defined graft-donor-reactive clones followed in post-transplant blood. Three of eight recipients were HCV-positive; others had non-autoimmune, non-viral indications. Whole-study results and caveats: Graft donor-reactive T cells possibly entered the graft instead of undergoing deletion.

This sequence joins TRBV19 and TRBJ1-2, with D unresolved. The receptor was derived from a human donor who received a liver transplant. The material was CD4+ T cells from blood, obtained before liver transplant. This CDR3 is CASSMRQVYGYTF. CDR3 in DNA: TGTGCCAGTAGTATGCGGCAGGTCTATGGCTACACCTTC.